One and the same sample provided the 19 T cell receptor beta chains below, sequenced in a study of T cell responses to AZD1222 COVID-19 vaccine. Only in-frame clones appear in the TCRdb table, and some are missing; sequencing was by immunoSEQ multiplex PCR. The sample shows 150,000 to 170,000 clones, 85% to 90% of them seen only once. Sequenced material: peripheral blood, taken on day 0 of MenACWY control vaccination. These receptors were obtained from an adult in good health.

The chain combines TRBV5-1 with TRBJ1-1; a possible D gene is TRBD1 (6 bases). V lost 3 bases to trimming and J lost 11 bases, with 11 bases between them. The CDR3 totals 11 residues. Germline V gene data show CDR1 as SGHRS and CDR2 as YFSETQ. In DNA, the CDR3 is TGCGCCAGCAGCTCTCAAGGGGGGGCTTTCTTT. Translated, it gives CASSSQGGAFF.

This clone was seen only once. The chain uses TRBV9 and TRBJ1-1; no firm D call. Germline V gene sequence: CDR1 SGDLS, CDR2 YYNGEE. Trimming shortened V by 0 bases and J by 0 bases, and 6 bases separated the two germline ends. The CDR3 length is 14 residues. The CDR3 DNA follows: TGTGCCAGCAGCGTAGGGGCCCTGAACACTGAAGCTTTCTTT. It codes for CASSVGALNTEAFF.

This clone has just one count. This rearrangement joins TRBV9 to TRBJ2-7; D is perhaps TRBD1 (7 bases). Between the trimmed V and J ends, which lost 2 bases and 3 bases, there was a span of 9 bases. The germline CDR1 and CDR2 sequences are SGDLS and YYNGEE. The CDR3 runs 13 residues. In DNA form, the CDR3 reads TGTGCCAGCAGCGTGCAGGGGGGCTACGAGCAGTACTTC. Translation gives CASSVQGGYEQYF.

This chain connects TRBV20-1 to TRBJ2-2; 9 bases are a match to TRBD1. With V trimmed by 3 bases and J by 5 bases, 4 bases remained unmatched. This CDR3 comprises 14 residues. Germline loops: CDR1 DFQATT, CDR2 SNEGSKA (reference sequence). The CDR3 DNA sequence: TGCAGTGCTAGTCTAGGACAGGGGACCGGGGAGCTGTTTTTT. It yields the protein CSASLGQGTGELFF.

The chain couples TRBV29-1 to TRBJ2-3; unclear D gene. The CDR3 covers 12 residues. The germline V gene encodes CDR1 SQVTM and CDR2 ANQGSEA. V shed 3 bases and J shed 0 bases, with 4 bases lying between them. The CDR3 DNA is TGCAGCGTTGACCCAAGCACAGATACGCAGTATTTT. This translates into CSVDPSTDTQYF.

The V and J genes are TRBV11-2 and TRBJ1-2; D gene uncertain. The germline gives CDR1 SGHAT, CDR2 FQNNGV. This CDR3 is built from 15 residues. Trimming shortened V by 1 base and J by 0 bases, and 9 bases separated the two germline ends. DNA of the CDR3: TGTGCCAGCAGCTTAGTTGGTTCCGCTAACTATGGCTACACCTTC. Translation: CASSLVGSANYGYTF.

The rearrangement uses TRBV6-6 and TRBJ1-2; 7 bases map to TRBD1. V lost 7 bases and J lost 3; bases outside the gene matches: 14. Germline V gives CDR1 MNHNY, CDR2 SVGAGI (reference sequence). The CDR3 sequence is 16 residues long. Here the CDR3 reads CASTSTGDPGDYGYTF. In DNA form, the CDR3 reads TGTGCCAGCACCAGCACAGGGGACCCGGGGGACTATGGCTACACCTTC.

The CDR3 loop reads CASSLVAGLNEQFF. The CDR3, as DNA: TGCGCCAGCAGCTTGGTAGCGGGCCTCAATGAGCAGTTCTTC. This sequence joins TRBV5-1 and TRBJ2-1; 7 nucleotides match TRBD2. This CDR3 spans 14 amino acids. Germline values: CDR1 SGHRS, CDR2 YFSETQ. Trimming took 0 bases from V and 6 from J; bases not matched to a gene: 3.

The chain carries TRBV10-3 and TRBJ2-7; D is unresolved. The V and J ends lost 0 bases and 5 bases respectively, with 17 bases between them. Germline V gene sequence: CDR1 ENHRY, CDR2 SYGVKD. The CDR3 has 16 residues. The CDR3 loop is CAISESGPRASDEQYV. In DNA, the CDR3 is TGTGCCATCAGTGAGTCGGGCCCCCGAGCGTCGGACGAGCAGTACGTC.

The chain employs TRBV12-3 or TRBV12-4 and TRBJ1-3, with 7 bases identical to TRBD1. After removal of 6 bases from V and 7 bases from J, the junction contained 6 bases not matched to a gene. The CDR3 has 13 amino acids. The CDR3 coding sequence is TGTGCCAGCAGCACCGGGACAGAGAACACCATATATTTT. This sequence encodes CASSTGTENTIYF.

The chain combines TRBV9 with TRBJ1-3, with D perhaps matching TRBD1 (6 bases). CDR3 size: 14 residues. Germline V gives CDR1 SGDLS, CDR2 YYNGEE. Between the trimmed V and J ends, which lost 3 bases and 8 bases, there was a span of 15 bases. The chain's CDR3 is CASSARTGLDTIYF. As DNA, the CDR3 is TGTGCCAGCAGCGCCCGAACAGGGTTGGACACCATATATTTT.

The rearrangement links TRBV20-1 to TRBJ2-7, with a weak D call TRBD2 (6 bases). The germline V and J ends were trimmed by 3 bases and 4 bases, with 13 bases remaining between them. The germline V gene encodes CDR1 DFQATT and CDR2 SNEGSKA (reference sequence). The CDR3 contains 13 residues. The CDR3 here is CSASLGSAYEQYF. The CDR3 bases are TGCAGTGCTAGTCTCGGGAGCGCGTACGAGCAGTACTTC.

Here the CDR3 DNA reads TGCGCCAGCAGCGGTAACCAAAACTATGGCTACACCTTC. Encoded protein: CASSGNQNYGYTF. The chain couples TRBV10-2 to TRBJ1-2; no clear D gene. With 6 bases removed from V and 2 bases from J, the gap between germline ends came to 10 bases. The CDR3 extends over 13 amino acids. CDR1 is WSHSY and CDR2 is SAAADI in the germline V gene.

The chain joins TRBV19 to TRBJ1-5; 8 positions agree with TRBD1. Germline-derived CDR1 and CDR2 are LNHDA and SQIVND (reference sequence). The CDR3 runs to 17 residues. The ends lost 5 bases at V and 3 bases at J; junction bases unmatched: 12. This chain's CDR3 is CASSLGQGLTHNQPQHF. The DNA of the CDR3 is TGTGCCAGTAGTCTAGGACAGGGTTTGACCCACAATCAGCCCCAGCATTTT.

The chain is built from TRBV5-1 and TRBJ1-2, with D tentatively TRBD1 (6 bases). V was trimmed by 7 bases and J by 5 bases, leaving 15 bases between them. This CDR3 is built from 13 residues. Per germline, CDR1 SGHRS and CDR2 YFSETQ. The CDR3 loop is CASSSGVGYGYTF. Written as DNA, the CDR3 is TGCGCCAGCTCATCAGGGGTCGGATATGGCTACACCTTC. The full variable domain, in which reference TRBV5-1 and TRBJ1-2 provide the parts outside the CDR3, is KAGVTQTPRYLIKTRGQQVTLSCSPISGHRSVSWYQQTPGQGLQFLFEYFSETQRNKGNFPGRFSGRQFSNSRSEMNVSTLELGDSALYLCASSSGVGYGYTFGSGTRLTVV.

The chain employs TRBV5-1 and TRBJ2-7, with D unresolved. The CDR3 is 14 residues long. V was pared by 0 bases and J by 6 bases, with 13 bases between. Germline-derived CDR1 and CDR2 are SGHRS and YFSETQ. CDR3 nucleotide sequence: TGCGCCAGCAGCTTGGGAACTTCTCCTGCCGAGCAGTACTTC. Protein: CASSLGTSPAEQYF.

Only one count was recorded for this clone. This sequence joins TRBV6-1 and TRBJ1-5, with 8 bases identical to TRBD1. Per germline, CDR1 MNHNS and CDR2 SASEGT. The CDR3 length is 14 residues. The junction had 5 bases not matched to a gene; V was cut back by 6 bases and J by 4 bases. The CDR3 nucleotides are TGTGCCAGCAGCCGGACAGGGCGGAATCAGCCCCAGCATTTT. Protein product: CASSRTGRNQPQHF.

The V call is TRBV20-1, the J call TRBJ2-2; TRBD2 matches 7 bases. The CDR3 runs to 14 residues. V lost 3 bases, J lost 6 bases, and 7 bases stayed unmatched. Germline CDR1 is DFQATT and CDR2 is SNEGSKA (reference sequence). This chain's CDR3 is CSASPSGSAGELFF. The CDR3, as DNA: TGCAGTGCTAGTCCTAGCGGAAGTGCCGGGGAGCTGTTTTTT.

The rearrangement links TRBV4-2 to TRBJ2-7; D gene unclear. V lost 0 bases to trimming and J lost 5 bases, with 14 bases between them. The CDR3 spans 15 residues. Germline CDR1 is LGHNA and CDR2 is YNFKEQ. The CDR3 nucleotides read TGTGCCAGCAGCCAAGATTACGGCGCGCACGACGAGCAGTACTTC. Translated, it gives CASSQDYGAHDEQYF.